This TCR beta chain was obtained from a study of blood T cell repertoires in COVID-19. Background on the study: Spain, Italy and the United States supplied samples that represented acute and convalescent COVID-19. Sample material is recorded as cDNA or gDNA derived from T cells, B-cell-depleted T cells, or PBMCs.

Original analysis: The authors estimated nucleated cell counts from reference gene primer amplification. Repertoires were generated with immunoSEQ multiplex PCR, while TCRdb's copy carries only in-frame clones and drops some. That table furnishes V, J and clone size, whereas the DNA furnished D and trimming. The table records 150,000 to 160,000 clones, 60% to 85% of them present only once. This clone was detected a few times. Sequenced material: peripheral blood. The source of this sequence is a man at least 80 years old with acute or convalescent COVID-19.

The CDR3: CSASSAGNYGYTF. Written as DNA, the CDR3 is TGCAGTGCTAGTTCTGCGGGTAACTATGGCTACACCTTC. The genes are TRBV20-1 and TRBJ1-2; D unresolved. V lost 3 bases and J 1 base, leaving 9 bases between the germline ends. This CDR3 is built from 13 residues. Germline V CDR1 and CDR2: DFQATT, SNEGSKA (reference sequence).